This T cell receptor beta chain was sequenced during a study of cytomegalovirus exposure and HLA in healthy donors. About this clone: The antigen is not known.

General study results and limits: Cytomegalovirus status was reportedly diagnosed by the classifier with high specificity and sensitivity. As a later analysis revealed, most CMV-associated TCR beta chains appeared HLA-restricted. TCR beta V- and J-gene trimming was later associated with a missense DCLRE1C variant.

CDR1 is GTSNPN, CDR2 SVGIG, per germline (reference sequence). V trimming: 5 bases; J trimming: 6 bases; junction bases outside the gene matches: 7. CDR3 length: 14 residues. The PCR was carried out with 60 Vbeta primers and 13 Jbeta primers. Assay: immunoSEQ multiplex PCR; the TCRdb copy retains only in-frame clones and omits some. The data show approximately 140,000 clones, with 81% seen just once and about 0.74% held by the top ten. The TCR was taken from a man between 18 and 29 years old in good health and CMV-seronegative. Sequenced: PBMCs. This chain joins TRBV30 and TRBJ1-4; 9 bases agree with TRBD1. CDR3 region: CAWGNGQGYEKLFF. CDR3 DNA: TGTGCCTGGGGCAACGGACAGGGGTATGAAAAACTGTTTTTT.